This T cell receptor (beta chain) was observed in a study of blood T cell repertoires in COVID-19. At the level of the study: Some COVID-19 samples were acute and others convalescent; all came from the United States, Italy and Spain. T cells, B-cell-depleted T cells, or PBMCs supplied cDNA or gDNA.

Per the study methods: Researchers report that nucleated cell counts were estimated from reference gene primer amplification. The repertoire was sequenced with immunoSEQ multiplex PCR; TCRdb's copy has only in-frame clones and lacks some. D and trimming were read from the DNA, whereas the V and J calls and clone size are those reported in that table. The sample lists around 220,000 clones, about 90% occurring once. Germline loops: CDR1 LNHNV, CDR2 YYDKDF (reference sequence). The CDR3 loop spans 15 amino acids. V gave up 0 bases and J gave up 3 bases; unmatched junction bases: 5. Cohorts were determined from participant-reported clinical history.

The receptor comes from a woman between 45 and 65 years old with acute COVID-19. This sequence joins TRBV15 and TRBJ2-7, with 7 bases that match TRBD2. Sequenced input: PBMCs or T cells enriched from blood (not recorded which). The CDR3, as DNA: TGTGCCACCAGCAGAGATCCGGGGGGTTTCTACGAGCAGTACTTC. Protein product: CATSRDPGGFYEQYF.